A single sample is the source of the 19 T cell receptor beta chains below, sequenced in a study of T cell changes during pregnancy in multiple sclerosis. The assay was immunoSEQ multiplex PCR, and TCRdb's table has in-frame clones only and misses some. The repertoire holds 65,000 to 85,000 clones, with 80% to 95% as singletons. This sample comprised CD4+ T cells from peripheral blood mononuclear cells, obtained after pregnancy. The receptors were sampled from a female donor with multiple sclerosis, enrolled in a pregnancy study.

The chain is built from TRBV2 and TRBJ1-4; 9 positions match TRBD1. CDR1 SNHLY and CDR2 FYNNEI come from the germline V gene. The V and J ends lost 6 bases and 3 bases, in that order; junction bases with no gene match: 5. The CDR3 is made up of 15 amino acids. CDR3 region: CASRDRGLANEKLFF. CDR3 nucleotide sequence: TGTGCCAGCAGGGACAGGGGACTTGCTAATGAAAAACTGTTTTTT.

V gene TRBV5-1 combines with J gene TRBJ1-1, with a possible D match to TRBD1 (5 bases). Germline V gene lookup returns CDR1 SGHRS and CDR2 YFSETQ. The CDR3 contains 14 residues. With 4 bases removed from V and 7 bases from J, the gap between germline ends came to 17 bases. The CDR3 here is CASSPGGGTLEAFF. CDR3 bases: TGCGCCAGCAGCCCGGGGGGAGGGACCCTTGAAGCTTTCTTT.

This rearrangement joins TRBV4-2 to TRBJ1-3, with 9 bases identical to TRBD1. This CDR3 is 17 amino acids long. V shed 1 base and J 3 bases; nucleotides not matched to a gene: 7. Germline lookup yields CDR1 LGHNA and CDR2 YNFKEQ. CDR3 loop: CASSQVQGALSGNTIYF. The CDR3 DNA reads TGTGCCAGCAGCCAAGTACAGGGGGCTCTTAGTGGAAACACCATATATTTT.

The chain employs TRBV18 and TRBJ1-4, with D uncertain. Looked up from germline, CDR1 is KGHSH and CDR2 is LQKENI. Trimming took off 3 bases at V and 8 bases at J, with 13 bases between the two ends. This CDR3 region has 14 residues. CDR3: CASSPGVEEEKLFF. CDR3 nucleotide sequence: TGTGCCAGCTCACCGGGAGTCGAGGAAGAAAAACTGTTTTTT.

This sequence joins TRBV5-6 and TRBJ2-7, with D possibly being TRBD1 (6 bases). V was trimmed by 4 bases and J by 1 base, leaving 21 bases between them. The CDR3 runs 17 residues. Germline lookup yields CDR1 SGHDT and CDR2 YYEEEE. The CDR3: CASSVDTLGTNSYEQYF. The CDR3 nucleotides are TGTGCCAGCAGCGTGGATACTTTAGGGACAAATTCCTACGAGCAGTACTTC.

The genes are TRBV19 and TRBJ1-5; TRBD1 agrees at 9 bases. Germline V gives CDR1 LNHDA, CDR2 SQIVND (reference sequence). V lost 4 bases to trimming and J lost 0 bases; unmatched junction nucleotides: 10. This CDR3 contains 18 residues. Here the CDR3 DNA reads TGTGCCAGTAGTACGACCCTCCCGGGACAGGGTAGCAATCAGCCCCAGCATTTT. Amino acids: CASSTTLPGQGSNQPQHF.

The gene calls are TRBV30 and TRBJ2-3, with D unresolved. Looked up from germline, CDR1 is GTSNPN and CDR2 is SVGIG (reference sequence). CDR3 length: 12 amino acids. The V and J ends lost 5 bases and 1 base respectively, with 7 bases between them. The chain's CDR3 is CAWSVGTDTQYF. CDR3 nucleotides: TGTGCCTGGTCTGTCGGCACAGATACGCAGTATTTT. Variable domain in full (rest from reference TRBV30 and TRBJ2-3): SQTIHQWPATLVQPVGSPLSLECTVEGTSNPNLYWYRQAAGRGLQLLFYSVGIGQISSEVPQNLSASRPQDRQFILSSKKLLLSDSGFYLCAWSVGTDTQYFGPGTRLTVL.

The V gene is TRBV9, the J gene TRBJ1-5; possible D gene TRBD1, 5 bases. The V end lost 3 bases, the J end lost 5 bases, and 15 bases lay between the germline ends. Germline CDR1 and CDR2: SGDLS and YYNGEE. The CDR3 contains 15 residues. CDR3 nucleotides: TGTGCCAGCAGCGCGGGACTCTCTGGACATCAGCCCCAGCATTTT. Translation: CASSAGLSGHQPQHF.

The chain couples TRBV10-3 to TRBJ1-1; D is perhaps TRBD1 (5 bases). V lost 3 bases, J lost 4 bases, and 15 bases lay in between. The CDR3 is 15 residues long. Germline lookup yields CDR1 ENHRY and CDR2 SYGVKD. CDR3 sequence reads: CAISERQGAVTEAFF. The DNA of the CDR3 is TGTGCCATCAGTGAAAGGCAGGGCGCCGTCACTGAAGCTTTCTTT.

V usage is TRBV10-3 and J usage is TRBJ1-2; TRBD1 aligns across 7 bases. Germline CDR1 reads ENHRY; CDR2 reads SYGVKD. The CDR3 runs to 14 residues. Trimming took 6 bases from V and 2 from J; bases not matched to a gene: 6. The CDR3 spells CAIRGTGANYGYTF. The DNA for the CDR3 is TGTGCCATCAGGGGTACAGGGGCAAACTATGGCTACACCTTC.

The CDR3 here is CASNNRSYAYNEQFF. CDR3 in DNA: TGTGCCAGTAATAACAGGTCGTATGCCTACAATGAGCAGTTCTTC. The V gene is TRBV19, the J gene TRBJ2-1, with D maybe TRBD1 (5 bases). Germline lookup yields CDR1 LNHDA and CDR2 SQIVND (reference sequence). V lost 7 bases to trimming and J lost 2 bases, with 15 bases between them. The CDR3 sequence is 15 residues long. The complete variable domain, with remaining parts taken from reference TRBV19 and TRBJ2-1, reads DGGITQSPKYLFRKEGQNVTLSCEQNLNHDAMYWYRQDPGQGLRLIYYSQIVNDFQKGDIAEGYSVSREKKESFPLTVTSAQKNPTAFYLCASNNRSYAYNEQFFGPGTRLTVL.

The rearrangement joins TRBV10-3 to TRBJ2-1, with TRBD2 matching 7 bases. The trim removed 11 bases at V and 2 bases at J, leaving 9 bases unmatched. The CDR3 is 14 amino acids. Germline assignment: CDR1 ENHRY and CDR2 SYGVKD. CDR3 coding DNA: TGTGCCTCCAGTGCGAGCGGGGCCTACAATGAGCAGTTCTTC. It translates to CASSASGAYNEQFF.

The V gene is TRBV9, the J gene TRBJ1-2; the D gene is possibly TRBD1 (5 bases). Germline lookup yields CDR1 SGDLS and CDR2 YYNGEE. V shed 2 bases and J shed 4 bases, with 15 bases lying between them. The CDR3 consists of 15 residues. CDR3 coding DNA: TGTGCCAGCAGCGTGGGATCCGGGGGGACCTATGGCTACACCTTC. This encodes CASSVGSGGTYGYTF.

The chain joins TRBV30 to TRBJ2-7; 7 bases agree with TRBD1. The CDR3 is 11 residues long. V shed 5 bases, J shed 5 bases, and the junction held 3 bases outside the gene matches. Germline assignment: CDR1 GTSNPN and CDR2 SVGIG (reference sequence). The DNA for the CDR3 is TGTGCCTGGGAGGGGGCCCACGAGCAGTACTTC. As protein: CAWEGAHEQYF.

The J gene is TRBJ1-1, the V gene TRBV30; a possible D gene is TRBD1 (6 bases). The ends were cut back, 0 bases at V and 1 base at J, with 18 bases in the middle. Per the germline V gene, CDR1 is GTSNPN and CDR2 is SVGIG (reference sequence). The CDR3 contains 17 residues. The CDR3 loop reads CAWSVIGGGGQNTEAFF. In DNA form, the CDR3 reads TGTGCCTGGAGTGTAATTGGGGGGGGCGGGCAGAACACTGAAGCTTTCTTT.

V is TRBV28 and J is TRBJ1-4, with D hard to call. The CDR3 is 15 residues long. Trimming shortened V by 3 bases and J by 10 bases, and 18 bases separated the two germline ends. CDR1 is MDHEN and CDR2 is SYDVKM in the germline V gene. CDR3 sequence: CASSFFDTTPSKLFF. For the CDR3, the DNA is TGTGCCAGCAGTTTCTTCGACACAACTCCGTCAAAACTGTTTTTT.

In DNA form, the CDR3 reads TGTGCCAGCAGCCCACGCCAGGGGCGTCTTAGTGGTGGCTACACCTTC. The encoded protein is CASSPRQGRLSGGYTF. This rearrangement joins TRBV28 to TRBJ1-2, with D perhaps TRBD1 (6 bases). The CDR3 sequence is 16 residues long. Trimming shortened V by 6 bases and J by 7 bases, and 24 bases separated the two germline ends. The germline V gene has CDR1 MDHEN and CDR2 SYDVKM.

The chain recombines TRBV5-5 with TRBJ1-6; 10 bases map to TRBD1. CDR1 and CDR2 (germline): SGHKS, YYEKEE (reference sequence). The junction had 5 bases not matched to a gene; V was cut back by 3 bases and J by 5 bases. The CDR3 is made up of 16 amino acids. CDR3 bases: TGTGCCAGCAGCTACACGGGGACAGGGGATAATTCACCCCTCCACTTT. This translates into CASSYTGTGDNSPLHF.

The table lists this clone with a few counts. The chain carries TRBV5-1 and TRBJ2-7; the match to TRBD1 covers 7 bases. The CDR3 sequence is 13 residues long. Germline trimming cut 2 bases from V and 5 bases from J; bases unmatched to any gene: 4. Germline CDR1 is SGHRS and CDR2 is YFSETQ. Here the CDR3 DNA reads TGCGCCAGCAGCTTACAGGGGTTACACGAGCAGTACTTC. This gives the protein CASSLQGLHEQYF.